A selection of T cell receptor beta chains follows, all from one sample in a study of CD8+ T cells in alopecia areata. Sequencing used immunoSEQ multiplex PCR; TCRdb keeps in-frame clones, though not all of them. Of around 5,600 clones listed, 63% are singletons. The sample was skin, taken at roughly week 30, from a patient treated with tofacitinib. These receptor sequences come from a human donor with alopecia areata. Both conserved end residues are part of each CDR3. Each record gives: D gene, clone size, V gene, J gene, CDR3 DNA, CDR3 protein. D genes are given only for firm matches. Clone size is shown for a subset of rows, as once, few, many or a class of expanded clone.

D: TRBD2
size: NA
V: TRBV4-1
J: TRBJ2-2
DNA: TGCGCCAGCAGCCAAGTGGGGTATAGCGGGGGGGCGCGGACCGGGGAGCTGTTTTTT
CDR3: CASSQVGYSGGARTGELFF

D: TRBD1
size: NA
V: TRBV7-8
J: TRBJ2-7
DNA: TGTGCCAGCAGCCCAAGAGACAGGGGACGGTCCTACGAGCAGTACTTC
CDR3: CASSPRDRGRSYEQYF

D: TRBD2
size: few
V: TRBV11-2
J: TRBJ2-3
DNA: TGTGCCAGCAGCTCATTACTAGCGGGAGGACCAGATACGCAGTATTTT
CDR3: CASSSLLAGGPDTQYF

D: TRBD1
size: NA
V: TRBV27
J: TRBJ1-2
DNA: TGTGCCAGCAGTTTAACGACAGGGGCCTATGGCTACACCTTC
CDR3: CASSLTTGAYGYTF

D: NA
size: NA
V: TRBV27
J: TRBJ1-1
DNA: TGTGCCAGCAGCTTTTCGAACACCAACACTGAAGCTTTCTTT
CDR3: CASSFSNTNTEAFF

D: NA
size: NA
V: TRBV7-9
J: TRBJ2-7
DNA: TGTGCCAGCAGCTCTACTGGACGATCCTACGAGCAGTACTTC
CDR3: CASSSTGRSYEQYF

D: NA
size: NA
V: TRBV5-1
J: TRBJ2-6
DNA: TGCGCCAGCAGCACCGACTGGAACTCTGGGGCCAACGTCCTGACTTTC
CDR3: CASSTDWNSGANVLTF

D: NA
size: NA
V: TRBV23-1
J: TRBJ2-5
DNA: TGCGCCAGCAGTCAACCTTCCCGCCAGGACATTTTAGAGACCCAGTACTTC
CDR3: CASSQPSRQDILETQYF

D: TRBD2
size: NA
V: TRBV14
J: TRBJ2-7
DNA: TGTGCCAGCAGCCAAGGGCCGAGACTAGCGGGGCGAGGGTACGAGCAGTACTTC
CDR3: CASSQGPRLAGRGYEQYF

D: NA
size: few
V: TRBV5-8
J: TRBJ1-3
DNA: TGTGCCAGCAGCCAGGACCGCTCCTCTGGAAACACCATATATTTT
CDR3: CASSQDRSSGNTIYF

D: NA
size: NA
V: TRBV30
J: TRBJ2-7
DNA: TGTGCCTGGGGAGACTACGAGCAGTACTTC
CDR3: CAWGDYEQYF